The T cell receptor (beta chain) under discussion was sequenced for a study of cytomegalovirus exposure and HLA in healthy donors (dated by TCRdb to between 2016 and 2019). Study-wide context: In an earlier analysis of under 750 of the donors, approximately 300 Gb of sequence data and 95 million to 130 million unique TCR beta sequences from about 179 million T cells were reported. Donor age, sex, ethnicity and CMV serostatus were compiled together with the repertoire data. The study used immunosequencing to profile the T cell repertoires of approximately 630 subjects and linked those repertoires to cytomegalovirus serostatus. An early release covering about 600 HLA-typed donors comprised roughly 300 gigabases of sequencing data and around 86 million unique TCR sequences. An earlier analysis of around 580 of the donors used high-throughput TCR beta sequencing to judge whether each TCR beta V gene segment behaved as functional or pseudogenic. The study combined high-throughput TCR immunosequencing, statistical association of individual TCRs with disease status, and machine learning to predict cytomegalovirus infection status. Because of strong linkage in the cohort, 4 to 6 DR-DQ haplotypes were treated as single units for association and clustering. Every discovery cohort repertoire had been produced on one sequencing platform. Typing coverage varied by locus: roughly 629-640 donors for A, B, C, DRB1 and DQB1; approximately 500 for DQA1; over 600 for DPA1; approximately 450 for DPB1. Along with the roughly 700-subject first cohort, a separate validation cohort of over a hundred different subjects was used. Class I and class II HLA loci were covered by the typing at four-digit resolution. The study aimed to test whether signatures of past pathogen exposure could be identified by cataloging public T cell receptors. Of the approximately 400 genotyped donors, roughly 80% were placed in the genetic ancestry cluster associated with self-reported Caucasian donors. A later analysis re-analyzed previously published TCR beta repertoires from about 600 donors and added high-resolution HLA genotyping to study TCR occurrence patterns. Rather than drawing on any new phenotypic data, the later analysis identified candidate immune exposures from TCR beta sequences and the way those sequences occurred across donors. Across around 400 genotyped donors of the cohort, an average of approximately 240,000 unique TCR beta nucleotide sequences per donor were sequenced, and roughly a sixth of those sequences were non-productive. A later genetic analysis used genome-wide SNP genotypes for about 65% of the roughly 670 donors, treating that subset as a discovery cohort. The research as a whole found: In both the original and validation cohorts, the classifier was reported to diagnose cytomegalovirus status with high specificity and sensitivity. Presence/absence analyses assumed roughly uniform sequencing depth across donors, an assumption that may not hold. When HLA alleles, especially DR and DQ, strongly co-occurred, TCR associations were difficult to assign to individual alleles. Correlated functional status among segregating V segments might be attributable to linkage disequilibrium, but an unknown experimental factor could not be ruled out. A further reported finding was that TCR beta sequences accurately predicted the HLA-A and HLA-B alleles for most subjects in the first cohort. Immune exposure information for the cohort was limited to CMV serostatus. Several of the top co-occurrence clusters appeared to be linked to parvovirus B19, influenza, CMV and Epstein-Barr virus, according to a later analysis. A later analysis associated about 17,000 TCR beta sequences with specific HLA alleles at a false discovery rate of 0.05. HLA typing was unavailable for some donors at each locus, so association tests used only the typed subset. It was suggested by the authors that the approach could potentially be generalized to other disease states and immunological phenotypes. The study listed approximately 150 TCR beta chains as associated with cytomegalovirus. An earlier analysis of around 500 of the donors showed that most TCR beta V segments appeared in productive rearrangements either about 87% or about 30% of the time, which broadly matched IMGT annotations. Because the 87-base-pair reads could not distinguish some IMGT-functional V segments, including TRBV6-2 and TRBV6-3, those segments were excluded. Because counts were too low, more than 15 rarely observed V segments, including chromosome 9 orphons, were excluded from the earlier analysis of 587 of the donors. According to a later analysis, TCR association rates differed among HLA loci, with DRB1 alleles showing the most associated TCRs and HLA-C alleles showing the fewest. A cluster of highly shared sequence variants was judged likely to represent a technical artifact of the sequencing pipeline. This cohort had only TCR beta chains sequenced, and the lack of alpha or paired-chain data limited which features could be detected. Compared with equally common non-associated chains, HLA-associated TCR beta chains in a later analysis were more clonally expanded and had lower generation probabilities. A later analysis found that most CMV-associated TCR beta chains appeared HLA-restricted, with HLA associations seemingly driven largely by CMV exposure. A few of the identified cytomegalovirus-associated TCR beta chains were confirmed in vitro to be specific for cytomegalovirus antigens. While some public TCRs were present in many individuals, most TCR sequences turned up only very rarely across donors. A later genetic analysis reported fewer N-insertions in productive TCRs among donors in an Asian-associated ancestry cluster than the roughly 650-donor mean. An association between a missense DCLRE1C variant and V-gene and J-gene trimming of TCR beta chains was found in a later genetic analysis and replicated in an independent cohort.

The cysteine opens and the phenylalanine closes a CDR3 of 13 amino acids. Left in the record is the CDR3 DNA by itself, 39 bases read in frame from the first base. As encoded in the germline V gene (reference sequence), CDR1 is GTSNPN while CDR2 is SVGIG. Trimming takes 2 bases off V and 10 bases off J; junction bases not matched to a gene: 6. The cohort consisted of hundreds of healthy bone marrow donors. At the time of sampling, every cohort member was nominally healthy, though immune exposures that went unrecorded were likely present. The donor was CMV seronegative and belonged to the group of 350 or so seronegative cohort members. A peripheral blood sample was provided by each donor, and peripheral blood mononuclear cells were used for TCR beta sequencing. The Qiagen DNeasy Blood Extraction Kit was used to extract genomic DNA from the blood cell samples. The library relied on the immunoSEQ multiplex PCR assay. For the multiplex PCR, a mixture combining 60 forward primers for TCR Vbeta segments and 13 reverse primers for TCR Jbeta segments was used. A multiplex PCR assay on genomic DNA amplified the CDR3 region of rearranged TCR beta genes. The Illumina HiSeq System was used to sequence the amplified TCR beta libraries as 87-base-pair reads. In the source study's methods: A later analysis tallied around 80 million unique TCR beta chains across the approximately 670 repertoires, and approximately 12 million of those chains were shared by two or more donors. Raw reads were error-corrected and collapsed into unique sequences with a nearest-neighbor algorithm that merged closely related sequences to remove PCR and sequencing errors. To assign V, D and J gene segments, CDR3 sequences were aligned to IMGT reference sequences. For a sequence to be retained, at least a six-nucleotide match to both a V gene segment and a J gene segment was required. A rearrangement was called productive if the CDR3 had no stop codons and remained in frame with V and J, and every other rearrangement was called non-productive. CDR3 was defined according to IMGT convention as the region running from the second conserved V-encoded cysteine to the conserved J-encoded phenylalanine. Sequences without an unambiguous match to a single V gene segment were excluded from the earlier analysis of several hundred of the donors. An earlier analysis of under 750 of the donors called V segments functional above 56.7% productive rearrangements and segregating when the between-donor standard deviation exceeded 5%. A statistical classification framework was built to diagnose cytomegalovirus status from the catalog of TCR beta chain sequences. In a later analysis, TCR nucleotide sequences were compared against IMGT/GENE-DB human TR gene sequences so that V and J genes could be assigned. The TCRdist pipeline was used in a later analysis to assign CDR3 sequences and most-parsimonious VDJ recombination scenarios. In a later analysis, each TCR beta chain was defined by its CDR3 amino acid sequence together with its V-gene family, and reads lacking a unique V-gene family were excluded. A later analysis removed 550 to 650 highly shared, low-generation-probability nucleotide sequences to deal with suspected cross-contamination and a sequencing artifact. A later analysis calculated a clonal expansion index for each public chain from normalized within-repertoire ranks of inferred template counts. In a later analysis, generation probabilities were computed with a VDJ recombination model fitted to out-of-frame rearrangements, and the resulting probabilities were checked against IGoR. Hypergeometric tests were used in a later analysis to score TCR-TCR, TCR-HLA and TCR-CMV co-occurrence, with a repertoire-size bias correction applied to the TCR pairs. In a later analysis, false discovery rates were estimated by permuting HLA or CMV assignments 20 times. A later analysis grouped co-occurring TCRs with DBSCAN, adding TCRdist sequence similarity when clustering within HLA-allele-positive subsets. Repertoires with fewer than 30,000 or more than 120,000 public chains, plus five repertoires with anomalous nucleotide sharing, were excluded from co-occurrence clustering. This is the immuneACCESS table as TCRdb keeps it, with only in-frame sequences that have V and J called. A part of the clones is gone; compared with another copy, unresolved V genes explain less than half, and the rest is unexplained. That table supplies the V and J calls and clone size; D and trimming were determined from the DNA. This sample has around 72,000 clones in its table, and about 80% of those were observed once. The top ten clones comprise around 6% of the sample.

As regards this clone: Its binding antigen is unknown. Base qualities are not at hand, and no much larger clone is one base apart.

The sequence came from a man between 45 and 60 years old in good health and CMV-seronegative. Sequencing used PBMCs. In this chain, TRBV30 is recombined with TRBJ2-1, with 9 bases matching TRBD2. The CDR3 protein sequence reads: CAWSWAGGGEQFF. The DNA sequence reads TGTGCCTGGAGTTGGGCGGGAGGGGGCGAGCAGTTCTTC.